The clone carrying this T cell receptor beta chain ranks as medium-sized (0.01 to 0.1%). Its specificity is not known. The CDR3 loop spans 16 amino acids. The germline gives CDR1 SSHAT, CDR2 FNYEAQ (reference sequence). Unmatched junction bases numbered 5, after V lost 4 bases and J lost 6 bases. These data are taken from a study of naive and memory T cell subsets. Study observations and caveats: This RNA-based method may be sensitive to activation-related transcript changes.

TCR cDNA received a 3' ligated oligonucleotide that carried a UMI. Whole-blood samples were under 3 ml of peripheral blood from healthy adult volunteers. Input was about 1 to 1,100 ng of DNase-treated total RNA without cell sorting. Ligated cDNA underwent four rounds of PCR with nested alpha and beta constant region primers and SP2. For blood and skin samples, reverse transcription used TCR alpha and beta constant primers. TCRdb recomputed calls from the 5' RACE reads with MiXCR, one row per CDR3 protein. The sample consists of 32,000 or so distinct CDR3 sequences, roughly 17% of them appearing once.

This clonotype was obtained from a female donor in good health. J is TRBJ2-3 and V is TRBV7-7; 15 positions agree with TRBD2. The CDR3 bases are TGTGCCAGCAGCTCGGGACTAGCGGGGGGTGGCGATACGCAGTATTTT. It codes for CASSSGLAGGGDTQYF.